Sequencing of this TCR beta chain was carried out in a study of T cell changes during pregnancy in multiple sclerosis. Sequenced by immunoSEQ multiplex PCR; TCRdb stores in-frame clones only, minus some. The sample carries more than 80,000 clones, 92% recorded once. The V gene's germline CDR1 is MNHEY and CDR2 SVGAGI. The CDR3 runs 14 residues. Regarding this clone: One junction end does not reproduce the germline sequence, and a read error may be involved.

The rearrangement links TRBV6-5 to TRBJ2-7, with TRBD1 matching over 8 bases. This TCR was recovered from a female donor with multiple sclerosis, enrolled in a pregnancy study. Sequencing was performed on peripheral blood, taken in the first trimester of pregnancy. The CDR3 region has the DNA TGTGCCAGCAGTGACTCACAGGGGGCCTACGAGCAGTACTTC. Amino acids: CASSDSQGAYEQYF.